The 5 T cell receptor beta chains below come from one sample, sequenced in a study of early T cells in non-severe SARS-CoV-2 infection. Each CDR3 protein is one row after TCRdb ran MiXCR on the 5' RACE reads. The profile shows fewer than 100,000 distinct CDR3 sequences, roughly 6% of them singletons. Sequenced: whole blood. The receptors stem from an adult who was a healthcare worker with PCR-confirmed SARS-CoV-2 infection or an uninfected control (not recorded which).

This clonotype showed up just a few times. The chain recombines TRBV5-1 with TRBJ2-1, with a tentative D call TRBD2 (5 bases). Deletions cut 4 bases from V and 7 bases from J, with 18 bases between. Looked up from germline, CDR1 is SGHRS and CDR2 is YFSETQ. The length of the CDR3 is 15 residues. CDR3 bases: TGCGCCAGCAGCCCATGGGGTACTCGGGAAAATGAGCAGTTCTTC. This sequence encodes CASSPWGTRENEQFF. The whole variable domain, filled in from reference TRBV5-1 and TRBJ2-1, reads KAGVTQTPRYLIKTRGQQVTLSCSPISGHRSVSWYQQTPGQGLQFLFEYFSETQRNKGNFPGRFSGRQFSNSRSEMNVSTLELGDSALYLCASSPWGTRENEQFFGPGTRLTVL.

This clonotype was picked up many times. The rearrangement uses TRBV20-1 and TRBJ2-1; D is unclear. The CDR3 loop spans 13 amino acids. Germline values: CDR1 DFQATT, CDR2 SNEGSKA (reference sequence). V was clipped by 2 bases and J by 12 bases, with 17 bases between them. The CDR3: CSARRPKFHGQFF. In DNA, the CDR3 is TGCAGTGCTAGAAGACCCAAGTTTCACGGGCAGTTCTTC.

V and J are TRBV25-1 and TRBJ2-3; 8 bases fit TRBD2. The CDR3 loop spans 16 amino acids. Germline lookup yields CDR1 MGHDK and CDR2 SYGVNS. V shed 0 bases and J 2 bases; nucleotides not matched to a gene: 4. The CDR3 DNA reads TGTGCCAGCAGTGAATATGCGGGGGGACACACAGATACGCAGTATTTT. This codes for CASSEYAGGHTDTQYF.

J is TRBJ1-4 and V is TRBV5-8; D is possibly TRBD1 (5 bases). CDR3 length: 15 amino acids. V dropped 4 bases and J dropped 8 bases, with 18 bases sitting between them. Germline V gene data show CDR1 as SGHTS and CDR2 as YDEGEE. Here the CDR3 reads CASSNTGRFLEKLFF. In nucleotides, the CDR3 is TGTGCCAGCAGCAACACAGGACGCTTTTTGGAAAAACTGTTTTTT.

This clonotype was counted ten times or more. This rearrangement joins TRBV7-2 to TRBJ2-5, with a weak D call TRBD2 (6 bases). This CDR3 has 16 residues. Germline V gene data show CDR1 as SGHTA and CDR2 as FQGNSA. The germline V and J ends were trimmed by 2 bases and 4 bases, with 17 bases remaining between them. DNA of the CDR3: TGTGCCAGCAGCTTACCAGGAGTCCGACTAGTAGAGACCCAGTACTTC. It translates to CASSLPGVRLVETQYF.